This TCR beta chain emerged from a study of tumor and adjacent non-tumor tissue in lung cancer. RNA was extracted from bulk tissue without any cell sorting. CDR1 is SGHTA and CDR2 is FQGNSA in the germline V gene. The length of the CDR3 is 14 residues. V lost 3 bases, J lost 6 bases, and 15 bases lay in between. A modified ARM-PCR protocol with three rounds of nested PCR amplified TCRbeta. A single record per CDR3 protein comes from TCRdb applying MiXCR to the multiplex PCR reads. The table records about 200,000 distinct CDR3 sequences, over 55% of them present only once. Sequencing was performed on lung tumor tissue. This sequence originates from a man aged 55 to 70 with non-small cell lung cancer. This chain connects TRBV7-2 to TRBJ2-7; D is uncertain. The CDR3 region has the DNA TGTGCCAGCAGCTTGGACGTCCGCGAGACCGAGCAGTACTTC. This codes for CASSLDVRETEQYF.